Listed below are T cell receptor beta chains from one sample, sequenced in a study of CD8 T cells in ankylosing spondylitis. TCRdb fed the 5' RACE reads into MiXCR, producing one record per CDR3 protein. The sample has about 240,000 distinct CDR3 sequences; 7.5% to 9% are singletons. Sequencing was done on a sample of blood, either unsorted or a sorted T cell fraction (not recorded which). The receptors derive from a male donor with ankylosing spondylitis or in good health (not recorded which). Both conserved end residues are part of each CDR3. The order of the fields is D gene, V gene, J gene, clone size, CDR3 DNA, CDR3 protein. D genes are given only for firm matches. The size field is filled for only some rows; it gives once, few, many or a size class.

NA	TRBV12-3/TRBV12-4	TRBJ2-3	many	TGTGCCAGCATAGGGGTTGGTCGGTCAGATACGCAGTATTTT	CASIGVGRSDTQYF
NA	TRBV5-6	TRBJ1-1	many	TGTGCCAGCAGCTCGACAGGTTCAACTGAAGCTTTCTTT	CASSSTGSTEAFF
NA	TRBV4-3	TRBJ1-5	many	TGCGCCAGCAGCCAAGATAGGAATCAGCCCCAGCATTTT	CASSQDRNQPQHF
TRBD1	TRBV28	TRBJ2-1	few	TGTGCCAGCAGTACCCTTACCGGGACAGGGGTAGAGGATGAGCAGTTCTTC	CASSTLTGTGVEDEQFF
TRBD2	TRBV5-1	TRBJ2-1	many	TGCGCCAGCAGCTCGGGAGGTCCGAGCTCCTACAATGAGCAGTTCTTC	CASSSGGPSSYNEQFF
TRBD2	TRBV5-1	TRBJ2-1	many	TGCGCCAGCAGCTCACTAGCGGGAGTAACGGATGAGCAGTTCTTC	CASSSLAGVTDEQFF
NA	TRBV6-1	TRBJ1-2	many	TGTGCCAGCAGTCGGACAAGCGAAACTAACTATGGCTACACCTTC	CASSRTSETNYGYTF
TRBD2	TRBV6-5	TRBJ2-7	NA	TGTGCCAGCAGTTCACCGGGACTAGCGGGAGGAAGCTCCTACGAGCAGTACTTC	CASSSPGLAGGSSYEQYF
NA	TRBV10-3	TRBJ2-1	many	TGTGCCATCAGTGAGGAAGGCTTCTATGCCAATGAGCAGTTCTTC	CAISEEGFYANEQFF
NA	TRBV5-5	TRBJ1-2	NA	TGTGCCAGCAGCCCTGGAGCGGAGGACCTTGGCTACACCTTC	CASSPGAEDLGYTF
TRBD2	TRBV4-3	TRBJ2-2	many	TGCGCCAGCAGCCAAGAGACGGGGGGGCCGGGGGAGCTGTTTTTT	CASSQETGGPGELFF
NA	TRBV20-1	TRBJ2-7	NA	TGCAGTGCCTGCCCCGGGCGTTCCTACGAGCAGTACTTC	CSACPGRSYEQYF
NA	TRBV6-5	TRBJ2-4	many	TGTGCCAGCAGTTACGCGCGATTAGGCAAAAACATTCAGTACTTC	CASSYARLGKNIQYF
NA	TRBV7-9	TRBJ2-3	many	TGTGCCAGCAGCTTAGCGCTGGCAGCCCCTAGCACAGATACGCAGTATTTT	CASSLALAAPSTDTQYF
NA	TRBV4-3	TRBJ1-6	NA	TGCGCCAGCAGCAAAGGGGCGAGGAGAGATAATTCACCCCTCCACTTT	CASSKGARRDNSPLHF
NA	TRBV6-5	TRBJ2-7	NA	TGTGCCAGCCAGGACCATACCTACGAGCAGTACTTC	CASQDHTYEQYF
TRBD2	TRBV7-9	TRBJ2-3	many	TGTGCCAGCAGCTCCCTAGCGGGGGTTTCTCTAGATACGCAGTATTTT	CASSSLAGVSLDTQYF
TRBD1	TRBV5-1	TRBJ1-2	many	TGCGCCAGCAGCTATGCAGGGACAGTAAACTATGGCTACACCTTC	CASSYAGTVNYGYTF
NA	TRBV30	TRBJ1-6	NA	TGTGCCTGGAGTCCCTACCAGAGCTCCTATAATTCACCCCTCCACTTT	CAWSPYQSSYNSPLHF
NA	TRBV5-6	TRBJ1-1	NA	TGTGCCAGCAGCTTGCGGCGGAGGAACACTGAAGCTTTCTTT	CASSLRRRNTEAFF
TRBD1	TRBV7-2	TRBJ1-3	many	TGTGCCAGCAGCCAAATGTGGGGACAGGGGGCTGGAAACACCATATATTTT	CASSQMWGQGAGNTIYF
TRBD1	TRBV5-1	TRBJ1-1	many	TGCGCCAGCAGCTTGGGGGGGACAGGGGTTAACACTGAAGCTTTCTTT	CASSLGGTGVNTEAFF
NA	TRBV4-3	TRBJ2-1	NA	TGCGCCAGCAGCCAAGAGGGTTATGAGAGAGGGGGCAATGAGCAGTTCTTC	CASSQEGYERGGNEQFF
NA	TRBV25-1	TRBJ1-2	many	TGTGCCAGCAGTTGGAGGATAGACTATGGCTACACCTTC	CASSWRIDYGYTF
TRBD2	TRBV5-4	TRBJ2-3	many	TGTGCCAGCAGCTTACGACTAGCCTCAGATACGCAGTATTTT	CASSLRLASDTQYF